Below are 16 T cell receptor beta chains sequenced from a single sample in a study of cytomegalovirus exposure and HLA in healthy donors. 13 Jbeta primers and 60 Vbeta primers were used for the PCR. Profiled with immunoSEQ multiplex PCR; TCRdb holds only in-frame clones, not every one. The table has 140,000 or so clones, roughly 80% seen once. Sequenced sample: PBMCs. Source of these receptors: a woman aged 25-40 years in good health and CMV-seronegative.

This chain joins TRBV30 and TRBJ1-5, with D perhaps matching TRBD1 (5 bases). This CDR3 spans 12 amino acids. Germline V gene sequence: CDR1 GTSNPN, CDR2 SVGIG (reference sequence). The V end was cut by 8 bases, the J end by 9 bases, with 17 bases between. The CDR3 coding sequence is TGTGCCGGGGGAGGGGACCGAAGGCCCCAGCATTTT. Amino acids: CAGGGDRRPQHF.

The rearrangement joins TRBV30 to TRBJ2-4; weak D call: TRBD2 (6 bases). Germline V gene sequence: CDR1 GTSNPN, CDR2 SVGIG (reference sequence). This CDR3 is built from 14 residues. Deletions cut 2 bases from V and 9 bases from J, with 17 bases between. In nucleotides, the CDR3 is TGTGCCTGGAGTTCGATCGTCGGGGGAGGCATTCAGTACTTC. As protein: CAWSSIVGGGIQYF.

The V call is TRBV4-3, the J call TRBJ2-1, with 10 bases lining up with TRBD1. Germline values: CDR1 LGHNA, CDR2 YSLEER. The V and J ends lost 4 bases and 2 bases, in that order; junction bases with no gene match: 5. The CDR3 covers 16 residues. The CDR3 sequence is CASSPGGTGAYNEQFF. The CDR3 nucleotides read TGCGCCAGCAGCCCAGGCGGGACAGGGGCCTACAATGAGCAGTTCTTC.

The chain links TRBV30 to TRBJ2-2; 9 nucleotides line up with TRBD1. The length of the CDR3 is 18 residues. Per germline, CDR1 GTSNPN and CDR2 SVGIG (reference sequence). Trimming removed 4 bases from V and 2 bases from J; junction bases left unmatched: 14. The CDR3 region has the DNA TGTGCCTGGATGGGGGACAGGGTTCGGTTCATCAACACCGGGGAGCTGTTTTTT. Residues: CAWMGDRVRFINTGELFF.

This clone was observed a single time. The CDR3 loop is CASSPSGTAIYNSPLHF. In nucleotides, the CDR3 is TGTGCCAGCAGCCCATCCGGGACAGCTATTTATAATTCACCCCTCCACTTT. The chain links TRBV5-6 to TRBJ1-6; 7 bases agree with TRBD1. The trim removed 4 bases at V and 4 bases at J, leaving 11 bases unmatched. The CDR3 has 17 amino acids. Looked up from germline, CDR1 is SGHDT and CDR2 is YYEEEE.

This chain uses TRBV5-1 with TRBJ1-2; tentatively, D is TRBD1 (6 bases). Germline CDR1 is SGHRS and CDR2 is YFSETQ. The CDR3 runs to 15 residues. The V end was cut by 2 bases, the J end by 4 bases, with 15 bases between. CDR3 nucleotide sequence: TGCGCCAGCAGCTTCTATGGGGGGGGGCCCTATGGCTACACCTTC. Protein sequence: CASSFYGGGPYGYTF.

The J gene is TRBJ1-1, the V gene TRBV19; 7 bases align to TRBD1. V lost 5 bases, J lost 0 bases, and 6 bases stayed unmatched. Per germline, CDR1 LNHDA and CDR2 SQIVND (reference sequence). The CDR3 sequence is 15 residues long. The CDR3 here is CASSPRQGVNTEAFF. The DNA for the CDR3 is TGTGCCAGTAGTCCGAGACAGGGAGTGAACACTGAAGCTTTCTTT.

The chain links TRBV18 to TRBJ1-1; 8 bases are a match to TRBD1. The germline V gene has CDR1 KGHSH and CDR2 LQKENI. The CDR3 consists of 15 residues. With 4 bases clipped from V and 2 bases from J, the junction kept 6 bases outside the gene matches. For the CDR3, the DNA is TGTGCCAGCTCACTAGGACAGGGAGTCAACACTGAAGCTTTCTTT. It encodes CASSLGQGVNTEAFF.

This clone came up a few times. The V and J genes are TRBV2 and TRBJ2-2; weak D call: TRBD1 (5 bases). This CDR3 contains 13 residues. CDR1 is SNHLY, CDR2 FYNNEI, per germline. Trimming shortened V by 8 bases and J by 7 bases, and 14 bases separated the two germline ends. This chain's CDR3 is CASGRKGHGELFF. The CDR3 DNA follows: TGTGCCAGCGGACGTAAGGGGCACGGGGAGCTGTTTTTT.

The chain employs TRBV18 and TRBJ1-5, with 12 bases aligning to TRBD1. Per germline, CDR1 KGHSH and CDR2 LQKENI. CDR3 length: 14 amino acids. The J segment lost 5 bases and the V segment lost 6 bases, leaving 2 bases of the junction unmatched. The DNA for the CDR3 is TGTGCCAGCTCGGGGACAGGGGGCGATCAGCCCCAGCATTTT. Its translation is CASSGTGGDQPQHF.

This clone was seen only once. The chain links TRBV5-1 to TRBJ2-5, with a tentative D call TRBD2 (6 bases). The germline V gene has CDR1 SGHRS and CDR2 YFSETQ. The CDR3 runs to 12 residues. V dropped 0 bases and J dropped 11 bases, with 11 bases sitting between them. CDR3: CASSLASGEQYF. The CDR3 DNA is TGCGCCAGCAGCTTGGCCTCGGGAGAGCAGTACTTC.

CDR3 DNA: TGTGCCAGTAGTATCCCGGGACACCTTACCGGGGAGCTGTTTTTT. This sequence encodes CASSIPGHLTGELFF. The V and J genes are TRBV19 and TRBJ2-2; maybe TRBD1 (6 bases). V was trimmed by 3 bases and J by 5 bases, leaving 13 bases between them. The CDR3 is made up of 15 amino acids. CDR1 and CDR2 (germline): LNHDA, SQIVND (reference sequence).

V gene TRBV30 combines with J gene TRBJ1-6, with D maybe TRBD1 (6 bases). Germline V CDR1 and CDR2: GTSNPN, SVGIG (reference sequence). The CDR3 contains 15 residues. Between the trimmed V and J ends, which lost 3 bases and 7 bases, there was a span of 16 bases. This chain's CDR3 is CAWRYFGQLNSPLHF. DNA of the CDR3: TGTGCCTGGAGGTATTTTGGACAGCTAAATTCACCCCTCCACTTT.

CDR3 nucleotide sequence: TGTGCCATCAGTAAACTTCCCCGGGACAGGGGGGCGAATGAGCAGTTCTTC. Encoded protein: CAISKLPRDRGANEQFF. This chain connects TRBV10-3 to TRBJ2-1, with 11 bases lining up with TRBD1. Germline V gene lookup returns CDR1 ENHRY and CDR2 SYGVKD. The CDR3 is 17 residues long. V trimming: 5 bases; J trimming: 7 bases; junction bases outside the gene matches: 13.

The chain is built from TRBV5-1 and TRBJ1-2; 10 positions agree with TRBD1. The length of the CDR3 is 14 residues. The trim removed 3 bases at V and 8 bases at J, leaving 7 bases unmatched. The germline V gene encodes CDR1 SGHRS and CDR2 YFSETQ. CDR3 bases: TGCGCCAGCAGCTGGGGGGACAGGGGATACGGCTACACCTTC. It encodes CASSWGDRGYGYTF.

CDR3 sequence reads: CASSGHGGTDTQYF. In nucleotides, the CDR3 is TGTGCCAGCAGCGGGCACGGGGGCACAGATACGCAGTATTTT. The J gene is TRBJ2-3, the V gene TRBV9; D possibly corresponds to TRBD2 (5 bases). The V gene's germline CDR1 is SGDLS and CDR2 YYNGEE. The V end was cut by 3 bases, the J end by 1 base, with 9 bases between. The CDR3 length is 14 residues.